The 3 T cell receptor beta chains given below trace back to one sample, sequenced in a study of shared clonotypes between healthy human individuals. Clones were sequenced by immunoSEQ multiplex PCR, and TCRdb holds only the in-frame ones, with some missing. The profile covers hundreds of thousands of clones, with 85% to 95% appearing a single time and approximately 0.11% taken by the ten largest. Positive CCR7 selection of CD45RO-negative cells yielded the naive CD8 cells, and terminally differentiated effector memory CD45RA+ cells were excluded. Sequencing was performed on naive CD8+ T cells sorted from blood. These receptors were obtained from a woman aged 25 to 45 in good health.

Turning to this clone: Other DNA sequences in the same sample also yield this CDR3. CDR3 DNA sequence: TGTGCCAGCAGTTACTCGTCAGGGGAGGCCTCCTACGAGCAGTACTTC. Translating gives CASSYSSGEASYEQYF. The chain couples TRBV6-5 to TRBJ2-7; possibly TRBD1 or TRBD2 for D (6 bases each). The CDR3 runs to 16 residues. V gave up 0 bases and J gave up 0 bases, with 12 bases separating them. In germline, CDR1 is MNHEY, CDR2 SVGAGI.

This sequence joins TRBV5-6 and TRBJ2-3; 9 bases align to TRBD2. Trimming removed 5 bases from V and 3 bases from J; junction bases left unmatched: 7. Germline V gives CDR1 SGHDT, CDR2 YYEEEE. This CDR3 has 15 residues. Here the CDR3 reads CASRRTSGPTDTQYF. The CDR3 nucleotides are TGTGCCAGCAGACGAACTAGCGGGCCTACAGATACGCAGTATTTT. Full variable domain (outside the CDR3, taken from reference TRBV5-6 and TRBJ2-3): DAGVTQSPTHLIKTRGQQVTLRCSPKSGHDTVSWYQQALGQGPQFIFQYYEEEERQRGNFPDRFSGHQFPNYSSELNVNALLLGDSALYLCASRRTSGPTDTQYFGPGTRLTVL.

The rearrangement uses TRBV4-2 and TRBJ2-6, with D possibly called TRBD1 or TRBD2 (5 bases each). V lost 1 base, J lost 1 base, and 11 bases lay in between. Germline CDR1 LGHNA, CDR2 YNFKEQ. The CDR3 runs to 17 residues. In DNA form, the CDR3 reads TGTGCCAGCAGCCAAGTAAAGGGGAGTTCTGGGGCCAACGTCCTGACTTTC. Its translation: CASSQVKGSSGANVLTF.